A selection of T cell receptor beta chains follows, all from one sample in a study of shared clonotypes between healthy human individuals. The assay was immunoSEQ multiplex PCR, and TCRdb's table has in-frame clones only and misses some. The sample includes some 240,000 clones, about 65% of them seen just once. The specimen sequenced was memory CD4+ T cells sorted from blood. The receptors were sampled from a man aged 25 to 45 in good health. Both conserved end residues are part of each CDR3. The D gene is left open where the match is weak. Clone size is stated in some rows and not others, as once, few, many or a class when expanded.

clone_size	d_call	v_call	j_call	cdr3_aa	cdr3_nt
few	.	TRBV10-3	TRBJ2-6	CAITDSGANVLTF	TGTGCCATCACAGACTCTGGGGCCAACGTCCTGACTTTC
few	.	TRBV2	TRBJ1-2	CASSKRNRESDGYTF	TGTGCCAGCAGTAAACGGAACAGGGAAAGTGATGGCTACACCTTC
once	.	TRBV9	TRBJ2-7	CASSVAVDPYEQYF	TGTGCCAGCAGCGTAGCGGTAGACCCCTACGAGCAGTACTTC
.	TRBD1	TRBV5-5	TRBJ1-2	CASSLGQGGYGYTF	TGTGCCAGCAGCCTAGGACAGGGGGGCTATGGCTACACCTTC
.	.	TRBV9	TRBJ2-7	CASSVRQGRRKNYEQYF	TGTGCCAGCAGCGTACGTCAAGGGCGGAGAAAAAACTACGAGCAGTACTTC
.	TRBD1	TRBV5-1	TRBJ2-3	CASSFGQGLLDTQYF	TGCGCCAGCAGCTTTGGACAGGGATTGTTAGATACGCAGTATTTT
once	.	TRBV7-2	TRBJ2-3	CASSDRLGFVGRAQYF	TGTGCCAGCAGCGACCGATTAGGTTTTGTCGGAAGGGCGCAGTATTTT
.	.	TRBV5-4	TRBJ1-5	CASSFIGGNQPQHF	TGTGCCAGCAGCTTTATCGGTGGCAATCAGCCCCAGCATTTT
.	.	TRBV28	TRBJ1-4	CASSSPGAGEKLFF	TGTGCCAGCAGTTCCCCCGGGGCGGGGGAAAAACTGTTTTTT
few	TRBD1	TRBV11-2	TRBJ1-5	CASSTPGRRQGNQPQHF	TGTGCCAGCAGTACACCAGGGAGGAGACAGGGAAATCAGCCCCAGCATTTT
once	.	TRBV28	TRBJ1-2	CASSLLLGRYTF	TGTGCCAGCAGTTTATTGTTAGGCCGCTACACCTTC
.	TRBD1	TRBV28	TRBJ1-4	CASSFTGQGNEKLFF	TGTGCCAGCAGTTTTACCGGACAGGGGAATGAAAAACTGTTTTTT
.	.	TRBV5-6	TRBJ2-7	CASSIIGLAKSNYEQYF	TGTGCCAGCAGCATTATAGGGCTAGCCAAATCTAACTACGAGCAGTACTTC
.	TRBD2	TRBV11-3	TRBJ2-7	CASSDRTAGTRYF	TGTGCCAGCAGCGACAGGACAGCCGGGACTAGATACTTC
.	TRBD1	TRBV6-5	TRBJ1-2	CASRRTGGAGGYTF	TGTGCCAGCAGGCGGACAGGGGGCGCGGGTGGCTACACCTTC
.	.	TRBV4-1	TRBJ1-2	CASSPLPKGMGIGYGYTF	TGCGCCAGCAGCCCCCTGCCCAAAGGCATGGGGATCGGCTATGGCTACACCTTC
few	.	TRBV6-1	TRBJ2-1	CASSELGSYNEQFF	TGTGCCAGCAGTGAACTGGGGAGCTACAATGAGCAGTTCTTC
.	.	TRBV9	TRBJ2-2	CASSTLGLSGELFF	TGTGCCAGCAGCACCCTCGGGTTGTCCGGGGAGCTGTTTTTT
.	.	TRBV9	TRBJ2-1	CASSGRLGEQFF	TGTGCCAGCAGCGGACGACTAGGCGAGCAGTTCTTC
few	.	TRBV10-3	TRBJ2-3	CAISPGDTDTQYF	TGTGCCATCAGTCCCGGAGATACAGATACGCAGTATTTT
.	.	TRBV11-2	TRBJ2-1	CASSVSGGSSYNEQFF	TGTGCCAGCAGCGTTAGCGGAGGGAGCTCCTACAATGAGCAGTTCTTC
.	TRBD2	TRBV4-3	TRBJ2-3	CASSLGTSGSTDTQYF	TGCGCCAGCAGCCTCGGGACTAGCGGTTCCACAGATACGCAGTATTTT
.	.	TRBV21-1	TRBJ2-7	CASSKRGRTSGSFHEQYF	TGTGCCAGCAGCAAAAGGGGCAGGACTAGCGGGTCTTTCCACGAGCAGTACTTC
.	.	TRBV18	TRBJ2-7	CASSPAGYSENEQYF	TGTGCCAGCTCACCGGCAGGTTACAGTGAGAACGAGCAGTACTTC
.	TRBD2	TRBV5-6	TRBJ2-7	CASSFSGSLLEQYF	TGTGCCAGCAGCTTTAGCGGGAGCCTTCTCGAGCAGTACTTC
.	.	TRBV18	TRBJ2-3	CASSPPSGSTDTQYF	TGTGCCAGCTCACCACCCAGCGGCAGCACAGATACGCAGTATTTT
.	.	TRBV25-1	TRBJ2-1	CASYGYNEQFF	TGTGCCAGCTACGGCTACAATGAGCAGTTCTTC
.	TRBD1	TRBV2	TRBJ2-5	CATGQGQTQYF	TGTGCCACCGGACAGGGTCAGACCCAGTACTTC
.	.	TRBV18	TRBJ2-7	CASSRSTEDGYEQYF	TGTGCCAGCTCACGCTCAACAGAGGACGGCTACGAGCAGTACTTC
once	TRBD2	TRBV15	TRBJ2-3	CATSRRLAGSTDTQYF	TGTGCCACCAGCAGAAGACTAGCGGGGAGCACAGATACGCAGTATTTT
.	.	TRBV2	TRBJ2-7	CASSAAPTRSYEQYF	TGTGCCAGCAGCGCCGCCCCGACGCGGTCCTACGAGCAGTACTTC